Below are 30 T cell receptor beta chains sequenced from a single sample in a study of CD8 T cells in ankylosing spondylitis (dated by TCRdb to between 2016 and 2019). Findings and caveats that apply to the study as a whole: A TCR beta motif of 8 or 9 highly homologous amino acid variants appeared characteristic of blood from ankylosing spondylitis patients.

These receptors have no identified antigens. Libraries came from 5' RACE. The instrument was an Illumina HiSeq 2500. The public reads were run again by TCRdb, first through fastp at Q25 and then through MiXCR, and only productive beta chains were kept. Each CDR3 protein gets just one entry, which takes the most common genes and DNA from the rows behind it. Present in this sample are 130,000 or so distinct CDR3 sequences, approximately 17% of which were seen just once. The ten most abundant clones make up roughly 30% of the sample. Sequenced sample: blood, either unsorted or a sorted T cell fraction (not recorded which). The receptors were gathered from a male donor with ankylosing spondylitis.

V gene TRBV11-2 combines with J gene TRBJ2-2; D not certain. The CDR3 loop spans 14 amino acids. Trimming removed 5 bases at V and 2 bases at J, with 9 bases between. Germline CDR1 SGHAT, CDR2 FQNNGV. CDR3 nucleotides: TGTGCCAGCAGCCTGGGAAGTAACACCGGGGAGCTGTTTTTT. Translating gives CASSLGSNTGELFF.

The chain uses TRBV20-1 and TRBJ1-3; D gene unclear. Deletions cut 3 bases from V and 6 bases from J, with 6 bases between. The germline V gene encodes CDR1 DFQATT and CDR2 SNEGSKA (reference sequence). CDR3 length: 11 amino acids. The CDR3 region is CSASNENTIYF. For the CDR3, the DNA is TGCAGTGCTAGCAACGAAAACACCATATATTTT.

This clonotype has more than one count but fewer than ten. V and J are TRBV19 and TRBJ2-1; a weak D match, TRBD2 (6 bases). The CDR3 spans 17 residues. With 5 bases removed from V and 0 bases from J, the gap between germline ends came to 17 bases. Germline V gene sequence: CDR1 LNHDA, CDR2 SQIVND (reference sequence). CDR3 sequence: CASSEKGGTSSYNEQFF. For the CDR3, the DNA is TGTGCCAGTAGTGAGAAGGGCGGGACGAGCTCCTACAATGAGCAGTTCTTC.

This clonotype was seen only a few times. The V call is TRBV27, the J call TRBJ2-2; D is unresolved. The CDR3 extends over 14 amino acids. Germline CDR1 is MNHEY and CDR2 is SMNVEV (reference sequence). The V gene lost 2 bases and the J gene lost 4 bases, with 8 bases spanning the gap. CDR3 region: CASSLTVTTGELFF. CDR3 in DNA: TGTGCCAGCAGTTTAACGGTAACCACCGGGGAGCTGTTTTTT.

This clonotype came up a few times. This sequence joins TRBV29-1 and TRBJ1-1; the D gene is possibly TRBD1 (6 bases). Germline V gene sequence: CDR1 SQVTM, CDR2 ANQGSEA. V lost 1 base and J 1 base, leaving 10 bases between the germline ends. This CDR3 has 14 amino acids. The CDR3 protein is CSVEGTTGNTEAFF. The CDR3 DNA follows: TGCAGCGTTGAAGGGACGACAGGGAACACTGAAGCTTTCTTT.

There are a few counts of this clonotype. The chain employs TRBV27 and TRBJ1-1; no clear D gene. Trimming stripped 6 bases from V and 0 bases from J, with 17 bases between. Germline assignment: CDR1 MNHEY and CDR2 SMNVEV (reference sequence). The CDR3 is made up of 16 amino acids. CDR3 sequence (DNA): TGTGCCAGCAGCCTGGAGGTAGGTCTGATGAACACTGAAGCTTTCTTT. Amino acid sequence: CASSLEVGLMNTEAFF.

The chain is built from TRBV6-1 and TRBJ2-7; D gene uncertain. Germline loops: CDR1 MNHNS, CDR2 SASEGT. This CDR3 is 14 amino acids long. The V end was cut by 1 base, the J end by 0 bases, with 7 bases between. The CDR3: CASSEGPSSYEQYF. The CDR3 region has the DNA TGTGCCAGCAGTGAAGGCCCGAGCTCCTACGAGCAGTACTTC.

In this sample, this clonotype turned up once. The chain links TRBV7-2 to TRBJ2-2, with D hard to call. Trimming removed 6 bases from V and 8 bases from J, with 7 bases in between. The CDR3 sequence is 11 residues long. Germline V CDR1 and CDR2: SGHTA, FQGNSA. In DNA, the CDR3 is TGTGCCAGCAGACCAAGAGGGGAGCTGTTTTTT. Amino acids: CASRPRGELFF.

The chain links TRBV12-3 or TRBV12-4 to TRBJ2-5; D is tentatively TRBD1 or TRBD2 (5 bases each). V dropped 2 bases and J dropped 5 bases, with 15 bases sitting between them. The CDR3 covers 15 residues. CDR3 sequence: CASSLYGDLRETQYF. The CDR3 nucleotides read TGTGCCAGCAGTTTATACGGGGACCTCAGGGAGACCCAGTACTTC.

This clonotype was detected only a few times. V is TRBV4-2 and J is TRBJ2-7; D not resolved. The V and J ends lost 3 bases and 2 bases respectively, with 14 bases between them. There are 15 residues in the CDR3. Looked up from germline, CDR1 is LGHNA and CDR2 is YNFKEQ. The CDR3 nucleotides read TGTGCCAGCAGCCAGACCCCTGTTGGGACCTACGAGCAGTACTTC. This encodes CASSQTPVGTYEQYF.

This clonotype was observed many times. This chain joins TRBV10-3 and TRBJ2-7; D may be TRBD1 (6 bases). CDR1 is ENHRY and CDR2 is SYGVKD in the germline V gene. Trimming took 6 bases from V and 7 from J, leaving 19 bases between them. This CDR3 is built from 14 residues. CDR3 bases: TGTGCCATCAGGCCCGCAGGACAGCCGGGGGAGCAGTACTTC. Its translation is CAIRPAGQPGEQYF.

This clonotype has a count of ten or more. This chain uses TRBV7-9 with TRBJ2-7; D unclear. This CDR3 region has 13 residues. V was pared by 1 base and J by 7 bases, with 11 bases between. The V gene's germline CDR1 is SEHNR and CDR2 FQNEAQ (reference sequence). DNA for the CDR3: TGTGCCAGCAGCTTAGTAGTACCTTGGGAGCAGTACTTC. It is translated as CASSLVVPWEQYF.

The chain is built from TRBV7-9 and TRBJ2-5; TRBD1 aligns across 8 bases. CDR1 is SEHNR and CDR2 is FQNEAQ in the germline V gene (reference sequence). The ends lost 5 bases at V and 4 bases at J; junction bases unmatched: 12. The CDR3 extends over 16 amino acids. The CDR3 protein is CASSHGQGRTRETQYF. CDR3 DNA: TGTGCCAGCAGCCACGGACAGGGAAGGACCCGAGAGACCCAGTACTTC.

This clonotype was seen a handful of times. The chain employs TRBV5-4 and TRBJ2-7; D not certain. Per germline, CDR1 SGHNT and CDR2 YYREEE (reference sequence). This CDR3 has 11 amino acids. V dropped 3 bases and J dropped 8 bases, with 9 bases sitting between them. The CDR3, as DNA: TGTGCCAGCAGCTCGGCAGGAAAGCAGTACTTC. This encodes CASSSAGKQYF. Using reference TRBV5-4 and TRBJ2-7 for the parts outside the CDR3, the full variable domain is ETGVTQSPTHLIKTRGQQVTLRCSSQSGHNTVSWYQQALGQGPQFIFQYYREEENGRGNFPPRFSGLQFPNYSSELNVNALELDDSALYLCASSSAGKQYFGPGTRLTVT.

This clonotype has just a few counts. This rearrangement joins TRBV24-1 to TRBJ2-3, with D uncertain. Germline V gene data show CDR1 as KGHDR and CDR2 as SFDVKD. This CDR3 region has 13 residues. V dropped 8 bases and J dropped 2 bases, with 10 bases sitting between them. The CDR3 DNA follows: TGTGCCACCAAAGGGCGGACCACAGATACGCAGTATTTT. This gives the protein CATKGRTTDTQYF.

This clonotype showed up just a few times. This chain joins TRBV9 and TRBJ2-3, with D maybe TRBD1 (5 bases). The V gene's germline CDR1 is SGDLS and CDR2 YYNGEE. This CDR3 comprises 11 residues. The germline V and J ends were trimmed by 4 bases and 14 bases, with 14 bases remaining between them. Written as DNA, the CDR3 is TGTGCCAGCAGCTCTCTGGGGCTTTGGTATTTT. Protein product: CASSSLGLWYF.

This clonotype was found once. V gene TRBV6-5 combines with J gene TRBJ2-5; D perhaps matches TRBD1 (5 bases). The length of the CDR3 is 13 residues. Trimming pared 2 bases from V and 9 bases from J, leaving 13 bases between. The germline gives CDR1 MNHEY, CDR2 SVGAGI. The CDR3 here is CASSYATRAAQYF. The DNA of the CDR3 is TGTGCCAGCAGTTACGCGACCAGGGCGGCCCAGTACTTC.

The gene calls are TRBV7-9 and TRBJ1-5; no clear D. CDR1 SEHNR and CDR2 FQNEAQ come from the germline V gene (reference sequence). Trimming cost V 5 bases and J 5 bases, with 13 bases left between them. The CDR3 consists of 14 residues. The CDR3 here is CASSPWQSDQPQHF. Here the CDR3 DNA reads TGTGCCAGCAGCCCGTGGCAGTCCGATCAGCCCCAGCATTTT.

This rearrangement joins TRBV9 to TRBJ2-1; D is uncertain. The CDR3 spans 12 residues. V lost 1 base and J 5 bases, leaving 4 bases between the germline ends. Germline V gives CDR1 SGDLS, CDR2 YYNGEE. CDR3 sequence: CASSVQNNEQFF. The CDR3 DNA follows: TGTGCCAGCAGCGTACAGAACAATGAGCAGTTCTTC.

This clonotype turned up a few times. The chain is built from TRBV9 and TRBJ1-2; 7 bases fit TRBD1. Per germline, CDR1 SGDLS and CDR2 YYNGEE. After removal of 4 bases from V and 4 bases from J, the junction contained 13 bases not matched to a gene. CDR3 length equals 16 residues. In DNA, the CDR3 is TGTGCCAGCAGCTCAGGGCCCACAGGGGCGGTCTATGGCTACACCTTC. This encodes CASSSGPTGAVYGYTF. The full variable domain, in which reference TRBV9 and TRBJ1-2 provide the parts outside the CDR3, is DSGVTQTPKHLITATGQRVTLRCSPRSGDLSVYWYQQSLDQGLQFLIQYYNGEERAKGNILERFSAQQFPDLHSELNLSSLELGDSALYFCASSSGPTGAVYGYTFGSGTRLTVV.

This clonotype was detected many times. In nucleotides, the CDR3 is TGCAGCGTTCCGGGACAGGGGAAGTCGCTGTTTTTT. Translating gives CSVPGQGKSLFF. V is TRBV29-1 and J is TRBJ1-4, with 10 nucleotides matching TRBD1. This CDR3 contains 12 residues. Germline V gene data show CDR1 as SQVTM and CDR2 as ANQGSEA. With 5 bases clipped from V and 14 bases from J, the junction kept 8 bases outside the gene matches.

This clonotype showed up just once. The chain combines TRBV7-9 with TRBJ1-1; possible D gene TRBD1, 6 bases. V dropped 6 bases and J dropped 4 bases, with 15 bases sitting between them. In germline, CDR1 is SEHNR, CDR2 FQNEAQ (reference sequence). This CDR3 is built from 14 residues. As DNA, the CDR3 is TGTGCCAGCAGAGCGTGGGAGGGGGTCACTGAAGCTTTCTTT. This sequence encodes CASRAWEGVTEAFF.

The chain links TRBV25-1 to TRBJ2-1, with no clear D. CDR1 and CDR2 from the germline V gene are MGHDK and SYGVNS. This CDR3 region has 13 residues. Deletions cut 6 bases from V and 0 bases from J, with 6 bases between. Written as DNA, the CDR3 is TGTGCCAGCAGGACCAGCTCCTACAATGAGCAGTTCTTC. This sequence encodes CASRTSSYNEQFF. Based on the CDR3 plus reference TRBV25-1 and TRBJ2-1, the full variable domain is EADIYQTPRYLVIGTGKKITLECSQTMGHDKMYWYQQDPGMELHLIHYSYGVNSTEKGDLSSESTVSRIRTEHFPLTLESARPSHTSQYLCASRTSSYNEQFFGPGTRLTVL.

The gene calls are TRBV20-1 and TRBJ2-7; 11 positions match TRBD1. After removal of 5 bases from V and 2 bases from J, the junction contained 5 bases not matched to a gene. This CDR3 comprises 14 residues. Germline CDR1 is DFQATT and CDR2 is SNEGSKA (reference sequence). The CDR3 sequence: CSASPGQGAYEQYF. The DNA for the CDR3 is TGCAGTGCTTCACCGGGACAGGGGGCCTACGAGCAGTACTTC.

The table lists this clonotype with a few counts. The V and J genes are TRBV6-5 and TRBJ2-5, with D possibly TRBD1 on 6 matching bases. Looked up from germline, CDR1 is MNHEY and CDR2 is SVGAGI. The V end lost 0 bases, the J end lost 3 bases, and 8 bases lay between the germline ends. This CDR3 region has 14 residues. Here the CDR3 DNA reads TGTGCCAGCAGTTACTCGAACAGGGAAGAGACCCAGTACTTC. Translated, it gives CASSYSNREETQYF.

The chain carries TRBV28 and TRBJ2-5; no reliable D call. V dropped 5 bases and J dropped 4 bases, with 17 bases sitting between them. Germline lookup yields CDR1 MDHEN and CDR2 SYDVKM. The CDR3 sequence is 15 residues long. The CDR3 reads CASSRDPRAVETQYF. The CDR3 DNA reads TGTGCCAGCAGTCGAGACCCCCGGGCCGTAGAGACCCAGTACTTC.

CDR3 DNA: TGTGCCAGCAGCTTAGTCCGGACGGATTACTCTGGAAACACCATATATTTT. Its translation: CASSLVRTDYSGNTIYF. The chain uses TRBV11-2 and TRBJ1-3; D unclear. The germline CDR1 and CDR2 sequences are SGHAT and FQNNGV. V lost 1 base and J lost 0, with 13 bases in between. This CDR3 region has 17 residues.

The chain uses TRBV18 and TRBJ1-2; tentatively, D is TRBD1 (6 bases). Between the trimmed V and J ends, which lost 6 bases and 3 bases, there was a span of 14 bases. The CDR3 has 14 residues. Per the germline V gene, CDR1 is KGHSH and CDR2 is LQKENI. The CDR3 spells CASSLTGNYYGYTF. CDR3 nucleotide sequence: TGTGCCAGCTCTCTGACAGGAAACTACTATGGCTACACCTTC.

This rearrangement joins TRBV20-1 to TRBJ2-1, with 8 bases fitting TRBD2. The germline V gene encodes CDR1 DFQATT and CDR2 SNEGSKA (reference sequence). Unmatched junction bases numbered 10, after V lost 6 bases and J lost 3 bases. CDR3 length equals 15 residues. DNA of the CDR3: TGCAGTGCCACGACGGCGGGAGGTAACTACAATGAGCAGTTCTTC. This encodes CSATTAGGNYNEQFF.

V gene TRBV27 combines with J gene TRBJ2-7, with 8 positions matching TRBD1. Germline CDR1 reads MNHEY; CDR2 reads SMNVEV (reference sequence). This CDR3 has 14 residues. The J segment lost 2 bases and the V segment lost 5 bases, leaving 5 bases of the junction unmatched. CDR3 sequence: CASSRQGRTYEQYF. The CDR3 nucleotides read TGTGCCAGCAGTCGACAGGGGCGAACCTACGAGCAGTACTTC.